This T cell receptor (beta chain) came from a study of T cells in tumors and immune-related adverse events (dated by TCRdb to the early 2020s). Reading the label with the study, this specimen's treatment or condition is: nivolumab (PD-1 blockade) given before sampling. The DNeasy Blood and Tissue Kit was used to extract DNA from formalin-fixed paraffin-embedded specimens. From cysteine to phenylalanine, the CDR3 is 14 amino acids long. CDR3 DNA is the only sequence kept; it has 42 bases, read in frame from the first base. CDR1 and CDR2 (LNHDA, SQIVND) derive from the germline V gene (reference sequence). At the junction V is shortened by 2 bases and J by 5 bases, with 10 bases in between. To note about this clone: Its antigen is still unknown. Base qualities are not recorded, but no much larger clone differs from it by a single base.

The TCR beta locus was amplified and sequenced using the immunoSEQ assay, from which bulk TCR Vbeta CDR3 data were obtained. The authors' analysis ran thus. Non-productive CDR3s, sequences shorter than 7 amino acids, and those not starting with C or ending with F/W were excluded. Only specimens with at least 1000 reads were analysed, and clonotypes were defined at the amino acid level. Clonality was calculated as 1 minus Pielou's evenness. To equalize library sizes, abundance-weighted random subsampling with replacement was performed and repeated 100 times so that 95% confidence intervals could be reported. The Morisita overlap index was used to quantify repertoire overlap, and for each specimen the top 40 clones were checked for overlap with the irAE. Not all clones reach the TCRdb copy of this immuneACCESS table, which keeps in-frame sequences only. Checked studies attribute under half of the gap to unresolved V genes and leave the rest unexplained. D and trimming were read from the DNA, whereas the V and J calls and clone size are those reported in that table. The sample has more than 4,500 clones on record, about 61% of them singletons. In total, the top ten clones hold under 6% of the sample.

The TCR sequence derives from a female donor with metastatic renal cell carcinoma. The starting material was gut tissue, obtained from a patient treated with anti-PD-1 therapy. The V gene is TRBV19 and the J gene is TRBJ2-1; the D gene cannot be resolved reliably. The DNA sequence is given as TGTGCCAGTAGTATACTCCACAGCAACAATGAGCAGTTCTTC. Its protein is CASSILHSNNEQFF. The reference TRBV19 and TRBJ2-1 proteins fill in what lies around the CDR3, so the full variable domain reads DGGITQSPKYLFRKEGQNVTLSCEQNLNHDAMYWYRQDPGQGLRLIYYSQIVNDFQKGDIAEGYSVSREKKESFPLTVTSAQKNPTAFYLCASSILHSNNEQFFGPGTRLTVL.